This T cell receptor (beta chain) was identified in a study of early T cells in non-severe SARS-CoV-2 infection. The study, taken as a whole, reports: VDJdb matches were skewed toward anti-spike CD8 T cell responses.

TCRdb reprocessed the 5' RACE reads with MiXCR, giving one entry per CDR3 protein. Of tens of thousands of distinct CDR3 sequences listed, around an eighth are singletons. This clonotype was seen at least ten times. What it binds is unknown. CDR3 length: 12 amino acids. CDR1 LGHNT and CDR2 FRNRAP come from the germline V gene. Between the trimmed V and J ends, which lost 6 bases and 10 bases, there was a span of 13 bases. The sample consisted of whole blood. This chain joins TRBV12-5 and TRBJ2-1; D is unclear. The source of this sequence is an adult who was a healthcare worker with PCR-confirmed SARS-CoV-2 infection or an uninfected control (not recorded which). Written as DNA, the CDR3 is TGTGCTAGTGGGCGAGAATTGGGGGAGCAGTTCTTC. This gives the protein CASGRELGEQFF.